The clone carrying this T cell receptor (beta chain) was counted many times. The germline CDR1 and CDR2 sequences are SQVTM and ANQGSEA. Losses at the gene ends were 6 bases for V and 7 bases for J; bases not matched to a gene: 10. The CDR3 loop spans 13 amino acids. This sample is part of a study of T-cell reconstitution after alpha-beta-depleted transplantation in children. Construction of the TCRbeta library involved unique molecular identifiers. From the PCR reads, TCRdb called clonotypes with MiXCR, one entry per CDR3 protein. The table includes hundreds of thousands of distinct CDR3 sequences, around 17% detected once.

The receptor was derived from a human donor who donated a stem cell graft to a child with acute myeloid leukemia. The chain links TRBV29-1 to TRBJ1-1; TRBD1 matches at 8 bases. This specimen consisted of PBMCs from the stem cell graft donor, obtained from the stem cell graft. Here the CDR3 reads CSVTQGVKDEAFF. CDR3 bases: TGCAGCGTCACACAGGGGGTGAAGGATGAAGCTTTCTTT.